This TCR beta chain originates from a study of T cells in Graves' hyperthyroidism and ophthalmopathy. General observations from the study: Model-based prediction identified ophthalmopathy a median 6.5 months prior to its onset.

The CDR3 is made up of 16 amino acids. The germline V and J ends were trimmed by 4 bases and 1 base, with 17 bases remaining between them. Germline assignment: CDR1 SGHDT and CDR2 YYEEEE. This clonotype was recorded many times. The antigen is not known. The study excluded patients with uncontrolled infection, other autoimmune disease, pregnancy or lactation. Researchers took RNA transcripts and amplified the TCR beta CDR3 regions from them. Using the HTBI primer set, a first-round RT-PCR was run on the TCR CDR3. MiXCR, applied by TCRdb to the multiplex PCR reads, yields one record per CDR3 protein. In the table there are approximately 510,000 distinct CDR3 sequences, around 20% of which are singletons.

Material for sequencing was blood. The origin of this receptor is a man younger than 35 with Graves' hyperthyroidism. The chain is built from TRBV5-6 and TRBJ1-1; D uncertain. CDR3 loop: CASSRTLLPENTEAFF. CDR3 nucleotide sequence: TGTGCCAGCAGCCGAACCCTACTGCCTGAGAACACTGAAGCTTTCTTT. The complete variable domain, with remaining parts taken from reference TRBV5-6 and TRBJ1-1, reads DAGVTQSPTHLIKTRGQQVTLRCSPKSGHDTVSWYQQALGQGPQFIFQYYEEEERQRGNFPDRFSGHQFPNYSSELNVNALLLGDSALYLCASSRTLLPENTEAFFGQGTRLTVV.